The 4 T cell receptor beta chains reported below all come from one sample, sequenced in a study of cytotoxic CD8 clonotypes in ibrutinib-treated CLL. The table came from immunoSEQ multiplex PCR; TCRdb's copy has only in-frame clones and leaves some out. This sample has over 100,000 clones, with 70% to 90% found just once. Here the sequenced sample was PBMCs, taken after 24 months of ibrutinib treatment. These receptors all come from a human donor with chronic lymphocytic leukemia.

As DNA, the CDR3 is TGTGCCAGCAGGGAAGAGGGGGGGAATTCCTACGAGCAGTACTTC. This codes for CASREEGGNSYEQYF. V is TRBV7-9 and J is TRBJ2-7, with D maybe TRBD2 (7 bases). This CDR3 is 15 amino acids long. Germline-derived CDR1 and CDR2 are SEHNR and FQNEAQ (reference sequence). Trimming stripped 6 bases from V and 1 base from J, with 16 bases between.

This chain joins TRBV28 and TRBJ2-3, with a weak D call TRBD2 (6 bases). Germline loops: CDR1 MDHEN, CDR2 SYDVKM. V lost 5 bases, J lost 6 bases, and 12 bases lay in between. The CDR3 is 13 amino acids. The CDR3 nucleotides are TGTGCCAGCAGTCGTGGCGGGGCGGATACGCAGTATTTT. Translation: CASSRGGADTQYF.

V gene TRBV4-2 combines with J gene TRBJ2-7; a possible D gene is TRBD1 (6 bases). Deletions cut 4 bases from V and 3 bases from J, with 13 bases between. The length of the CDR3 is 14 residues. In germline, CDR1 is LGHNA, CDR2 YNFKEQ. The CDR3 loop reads CASSPVDRLYEQYF. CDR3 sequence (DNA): TGTGCCAGCAGCCCCGTGGACAGACTCTACGAGCAGTACTTC.

The CDR3, as DNA: TGCGCCAGCACGTCGGCCCGCAATGAGCAGTTCTTC. It codes for CASTSARNEQFF. This chain connects TRBV4-3 to TRBJ2-1; D gene ambiguous. The V gene's germline CDR1 is LGHNA and CDR2 YSLEER. The CDR3 covers 12 residues. V was trimmed by 7 bases and J by 6 bases, leaving 10 bases between them.